Included here is one T cell receptor (beta chain) sequence, with context. The clone's antigen remains unknown. There are no base qualities to consult, and no much larger clone falls within one base. These data belong to a study of CD8 T cells in Susac syndrome (dated by TCRdb to about 2019). Regarding the complete study: Of the Susac syndrome patients who were sequenced, eight were in clinical remission while more than five had clinically active disease. At blood withdrawal, Susac syndrome patients were either therapy-naive, taking corticosteroids (in some cases with IVIg as well), or taking IVIg alone. The study used repertoire sequencing to test whether antigen drove CD8+ T cell activation and differentiation in Susac syndrome. Overall study outcomes, separate from this receptor: The number of individuals in the TCR sequencing and HLA analysis was recognized as being relatively small. No clonal expansion was detected in the CD4+ T cell repertoire of Susac syndrome patients.

Spanning cysteine to phenylalanine, the CDR3 consists of 13 amino acids. The DNA shown is the 39-base CDR3, in frame from base 1. V is reduced by 2 bases and J by 2 bases, leaving a spacing of 6 bases between them. CDR1 is given as MNHEY and CDR2 as SVGEGT, both from the germline V gene. Peripheral blood CD8+ and CD4+ T cells from healthy donors, Susac syndrome patients and multiple sclerosis patients were profiled by high-throughput TCR beta sequencing. Susac syndrome patients met recently defined diagnostic criteria for definite or probable disease. Bulk CD8+ and CD4+ T cells were purified by magnetic negative isolation, whereas CD8+ TEMRA cells were enriched by FACS. Blood was collected in EDTA tubes and processed within 24 hours, with PBMCs isolated through density gradient centrifugation. PBMCs intended for TCR sequencing were cryopreserved in liquid nitrogen and were subsequently thawed in a 37 degrees C water bath. Purity of sorted or isolated CD4+, CD8+ and CD8+ TEMRA cells was at least 90%.

RNA was extracted using the RNeasy kit, and roughly 0.5 to 1 ug of the RNA was reverse transcribed with random hexamers. TCR beta CDR3 regions were amplified with the immunoSEQ multiplex PCR assay covering 54 Vbeta and 13 Jbeta segments. To correct PCR amplification bias, a synthetic template baseline was used for both primer optimization and computational correction. The study's processing was this. Only productive sequences were kept, with reads annotated to V, D and J genes according to IMGT and analyzed in immunoSEQ Analyzer. Clonality was calculated as one minus the Shannon entropy normalized by log2 of the number of productive unique sequences. Public and private clones were assessed among the 100 most prevalent clones of each patient and control. Susac-specific clones were defined as absent from healthy and MS cohorts, 1052 published viral clones and other ImmuneACCESS disease sequences. In TCRdb, the public reads were trimmed at Q25 with fastp and aligned with MiXCR, with productive beta chains retained. Entries are consolidated by CDR3 protein sequence, retaining the most common genes and DNA. None of the V and J calls come from the authors' own analysis; TCRdb made them. This sample is represented by 100,000 or so distinct CDR3 sequences; 85% to 95% of them were singletons. About 0.29% of the sample comes from the top ten.

The clonotype originates from a human donor with Susac syndrome. The rearranged segments are TRBV6-2 or TRBV6-3 and TRBJ1-2, with the D gene call left open. Sequencing was carried out using CD4+ T cells from PBMCs. Read as DNA, the sequence is TGTGCCAGCAGTTACGTACAGAACTATGGCTACACCTTC. It translates as CASSYVQNYGYTF.